These T cell receptor beta chains were read from a single sample in a study of T cell responses to AZD1222 COVID-19 vaccine. Measured with immunoSEQ multiplex PCR; TCRdb has only the in-frame clones, and not every one. This table has 89,000 or so clones, approximately 88% appearing once. The specimen comprised peripheral blood, sampled on day 0 of AZD1222 vaccination. The source is an adult in good health. The CDR3 runs from the conserved cysteine through the conserved F or W. A D gene is named only where the DNA matches it firmly. Clone size appears in some rows only: once, few, many, or a class for an expanded clone.

j_call,v_call,d_call,clone_size,cdr3_nt,cdr3_aa
TRBJ2-1,TRBV5-5,.,.,TGTGCCAGCAGAGCGGACTCGGGCTCCTACAATGAGCAGTTCTTC,CASRADSGSYNEQFF
TRBJ1-4,TRBV5-6,.,.,TGTGCCAGCAGCTCGCCCCCTAGTGAAAAACTGTTTTTT,CASSSPPSEKLFF
TRBJ1-1,TRBV20-1,TRBD1,.,TGCAGTGCTAGTCCAGGGGGCTCCACTGAAGCTTTCTTT,CSASPGGSTEAFF
TRBJ2-7,TRBV2,TRBD1,once,TGTGCCAGTAAGACAGGGTTTCAGGGCGAGCAGTACTTC,CASKTGFQGEQYF
TRBJ2-7,TRBV30,.,.,TGTGCCTGGAGTTTGAGAATAAGGGAGCAGTACTTC,CAWSLRIREQYF
TRBJ1-2,TRBV4-2,.,.,TGTGCCAGCAGCCAAGGGCCACTATTGGGCCAGATCGCTAACTATGGCTACACCTTC,CASSQGPLLGQIANYGYTF
TRBJ2-1,TRBV5-4,TRBD2,.,TGTGCCAGCGGGGGAGCGGGAGGGAGGGATGAGCAGTTCTTC,CASGGAGGRDEQFF
TRBJ2-7,TRBV6-6,.,.,TGTGCCAGCAGTTACTCCCTCGGCGCATACTACGAGCAGTACTTC,CASSYSLGAYYEQYF
TRBJ2-1,TRBV3-1/TRBV3-2,.,.,TGTGCCAGCAGCCCATCAGGGACGGTATACAATGAGCAGTTCTTC,CASSPSGTVYNEQFF
TRBJ2-5,TRBV2,.,.,TGTGCCAGCAGTGAACAGCCAGCCTCGGTGACCCAGTACTTC,CASSEQPASVTQYF
TRBJ2-3,TRBV27,.,.,TGTGCCAGCACCGGCTCTCGAGATACGCAGTATTTT,CASTGSRDTQYF
TRBJ2-3,TRBV2,.,.,TGTGCCAGCAGTGTAGTTAGAACAGATACGCAGTATTTT,CASSVVRTDTQYF
TRBJ2-5,TRBV19,TRBD2,.,TGTGCCAGTAGACTAGCGGGACAAGAGACCCAGTACTTC,CASRLAGQETQYF
TRBJ1-1,TRBV7-2,.,.,TGTGCCAGCAGCTTAGGTCGTGAAGCTTTCTTT,CASSLGREAFF
TRBJ1-2,TRBV29-1,.,few,TGCAGCGTTGAAGGAGACAACTATGGCTACACCTTC,CSVEGDNYGYTF
TRBJ2-1,TRBV12-5,.,.,TGTGCTAGTGGTTTGAAGCCGACGGTCACCACCTACAATGAGCAGTTCTTC,CASGLKPTVTTYNEQFF
TRBJ1-6,TRBV3-1/TRBV3-2,.,once,TGTGCCAGCAGCCCCCTTCCAGGCTATAATTCACCCCTCCACTTT,CASSPLPGYNSPLHF
TRBJ1-3,TRBV10-2,.,.,TGCGCCAGCAGGGGAGACACCATGGGGGAGTACACCATATATTTT,CASRGDTMGEYTIYF
TRBJ1-1,TRBV3-1/TRBV3-2,.,few,TGTGCCAGCAGCCACCCCCTTCGGGAAGAAGCTTTCTTT,CASSHPLREEAFF
TRBJ2-7,TRBV6-5,TRBD1,once,TGTGCCAGCACTTCCGGGACAGGGTCCTACGAGCAGTACTTC,CASTSGTGSYEQYF
TRBJ2-1,TRBV20-1,.,.,TGTACGGGCCGCCGTGATGAGCAGTTCTTC,CTGRRDEQFF
TRBJ2-7,TRBV3-1/TRBV3-2,.,.,TGTGCCAGCAGCCAAGACTACTCCTCCTGGGGGGTTGGCTCCTACGAGCAGTACTTC,CASSQDYSSWGVGSYEQYF
TRBJ1-1,TRBV6-5,TRBD1,.,TGTGCCAGCAGGAGGACAGGGGACACTGAAGCTTTCTTT,CASRRTGDTEAFF
TRBJ1-6,TRBV4-1,.,.,TGCGCCAGCAGCCAAGAAGGAACGGTCACTAATTCACCCCTCCACTTT,CASSQEGTVTNSPLHF
TRBJ1-6,TRBV27,TRBD1,.,TGTGCCAGCAGTCCCGGGACAGGGGGAAATTCACCCCTCCACTTT,CASSPGTGGNSPLHF
TRBJ1-5,TRBV27,.,.,TGTGCCAGCAGTACAGGGCAACAGCCCCAGCATTTT,CASSTGQQPQHF
TRBJ1-3,TRBV10-3,TRBD1,.,TGTGCCATCAGGGGACAGGGGTCTGGAAACACCATATATTTT,CAIRGQGSGNTIYF
TRBJ1-1,TRBV2,TRBD1,once,TGCGCCACAGGGGCCCCCGACACTGAAGCTTTCTTT,CATGAPDTEAFF
TRBJ1-2,TRBV10-3,TRBD1,.,TGTGCCATCAGTGAGGGACAGGTTAACTATGGCTACACCTTC,CAISEGQVNYGYTF
TRBJ2-5,TRBV5-1,.,.,TGCGCCAGCAGCTTGGCCGACAGCCAAGAGACCCAGTACTTC,CASSLADSQETQYF
TRBJ1-1,TRBV25-1,.,once,TGTGCCAGCAATATGGGGGGGCGCTTGGCTGAAGCTTTCTTT,CASNMGGRLAEAFF
TRBJ1-4,TRBV18,.,.,TGTGCCAGCTCACCGGCTCAGGGGAGGATTGAAAAACTGTTTTTT,CASSPAQGRIEKLFF
TRBJ2-7,TRBV5-4,.,.,TGTGCCAGCAGCTTGGGCCCCCGTGGACGGAGAAAGGAGCAGTACTTC,CASSLGPRGRRKEQYF
TRBJ1-5,TRBV4-1,.,.,TGCGCCAGCAGCCAAGATTGGGGGCAGGGAAAGCCCCAGCATTTT,CASSQDWGQGKPQHF
TRBJ2-2,TRBV27,.,.,TGTGCCAGCAGTTTTTTAAGCAGGGCGAACACCGGGGAGCTGTTTTTT,CASSFLSRANTGELFF
TRBJ2-2,TRBV3-1/TRBV3-2,TRBD1,.,TGTGCCAGCAGCCGCGGACAGGGGTACACCGGGGAGCTGTTTTTT,CASSRGQGYTGELFF
TRBJ2-7,TRBV5-1,TRBD1,once,TGCGCCAGCAGCTTTTTGTCGACAGGGTTATACGAGCAGTACTTC,CASSFLSTGLYEQYF
TRBJ1-2,TRBV7-8,.,once,TGTGCCAGCAGCTTAGCCGGAGAACGGAACTATGGCTACACCTTC,CASSLAGERNYGYTF